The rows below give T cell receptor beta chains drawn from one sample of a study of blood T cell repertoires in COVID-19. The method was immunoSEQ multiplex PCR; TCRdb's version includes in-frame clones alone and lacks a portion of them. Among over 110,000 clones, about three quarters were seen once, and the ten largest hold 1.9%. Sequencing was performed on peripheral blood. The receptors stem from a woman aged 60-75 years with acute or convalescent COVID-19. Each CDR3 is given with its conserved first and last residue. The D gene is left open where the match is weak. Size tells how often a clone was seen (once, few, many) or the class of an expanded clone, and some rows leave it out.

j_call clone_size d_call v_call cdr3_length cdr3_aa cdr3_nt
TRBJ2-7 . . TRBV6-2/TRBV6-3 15 CASSWDGSGDDEQYF TGTGCCAGCAGTTGGGACGGGAGTGGGGATGACGAGCAGTACTTC
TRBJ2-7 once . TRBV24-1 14 CAAEEGYRSYEQYF TGTGCCGCCGAGGAGGGATATAGATCCTACGAGCAGTACTTC
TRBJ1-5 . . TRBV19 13 CASSRQANQPQHF TGTGCCAGTAGTCGACAGGCTAATCAGCCCCAGCATTTT
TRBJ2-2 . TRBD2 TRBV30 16 CAWSAGTSGSGGELFF TGTGCCTGGAGTGCCGGGACTAGCGGGAGTGGCGGGGAGCTGTTTTTT
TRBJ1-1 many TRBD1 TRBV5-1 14 CASSLERGLTEAFF TGCGCCAGCAGCTTGGAAAGGGGGCTCACTGAAGCTTTCTTT
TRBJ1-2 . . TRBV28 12 CACSQGEYGYTF TGTGCTTGCAGCCAAGGAGAATATGGCTACACCTTC
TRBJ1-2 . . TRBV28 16 CASSPTSRRSNYGYTF TGTGCCAGCAGCCCTACGAGCAGGCGATCTAACTATGGCTACACCTTC
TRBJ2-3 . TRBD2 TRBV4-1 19 CASSFTGTSGSSGTDTQYF TGCGCCAGCAGCTTTACCGGGACTAGCGGGAGTTCGGGCACAGATACGCAGTATTTT
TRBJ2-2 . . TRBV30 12 CAWSQGAGELFF TGTGCCTGGAGTCAGGGCGCCGGGGAGCTGTTTTTT
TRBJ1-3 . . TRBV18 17 CASSPRFYGEAGNTIYF TGTGCCAGCTCACCACGGTTCTACGGGGAAGCTGGAAACACCATATATTTT
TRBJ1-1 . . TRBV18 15 CASSPPTGMNTEAFF TGTGCCAGCTCACCACCGACAGGTATGAACACTGAAGCTTTCTTT
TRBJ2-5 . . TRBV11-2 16 CASSLRLDSMEETQYF TGTGCCAGCAGCTTAAGACTGGACAGCATGGAAGAGACCCAGTACTTC
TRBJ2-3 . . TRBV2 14 CASSRSGGTDTQYF TGTGCCAGCAGTCGGTCAGGGGGCACAGATACGCAGTATTTT
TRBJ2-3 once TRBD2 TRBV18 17 CASSLLGTSGTGDTQYF TGTGCCAGCTCACTACTCGGGACTAGCGGGACGGGAGATACGCAGTATTTT
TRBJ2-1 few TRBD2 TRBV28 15 CASSAPGLAEKEQFF TGTGCCAGCAGTGCACCGGGACTAGCGGAGAAAGAGCAGTTCTTC
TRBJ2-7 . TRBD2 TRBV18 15 CASSPGTSGSYEQYF TGTGCCAGCTCTCCCGGGACTAGCGGGTCCTACGAGCAGTACTTC
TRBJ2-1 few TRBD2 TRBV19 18 CASSKGLAGGHSYNEQFF TGTGCCAGTAGTAAAGGACTAGCGGGAGGCCATTCCTACAATGAGCAGTTCTTC
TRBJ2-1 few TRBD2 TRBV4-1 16 CASSQDGTISYNEQFF TGCGCCAGCAGCCAAGATGGGACTATCTCCTACAATGAGCAGTTCTTC
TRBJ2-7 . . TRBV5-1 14 CASSPPQIAYEQYF TGCGCCAGCAGCCCCCCACAGATCGCCTACGAGCAGTACTTC
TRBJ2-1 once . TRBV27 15 CASSLFLDSYNEQFF TGTGCCAGCAGTTTATTTCTAGACTCCTACAATGAGCAGTTCTTC
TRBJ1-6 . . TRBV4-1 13 CASSQDPRGSLHF TGCGCCAGCAGCCAAGATCCACGGGGGTCCCTCCACTTT
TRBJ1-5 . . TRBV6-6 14 CASRPTESYQPQHF TGTGCCAGCAGGCCTACAGAATCCTATCAGCCCCAGCATTTT
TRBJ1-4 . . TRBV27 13 CASSFYRNEKLFF TGTGCCAGCAGTTTCTATCGAAATGAAAAACTGTTTTTT
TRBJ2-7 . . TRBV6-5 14 CASSSTGSSYEQYF TGTGCCAGCAGTTCCACAGGGAGCTCCTACGAGCAGTACTTC
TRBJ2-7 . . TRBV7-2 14 CASSFAPGNVERYF .
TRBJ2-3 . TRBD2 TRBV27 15 CASNRPGLVGDTQYF TGTGCCAGCAACCGGCCGGGACTAGTGGGAGATACGCAGTATTTT
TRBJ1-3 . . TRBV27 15 CASSLGQSSGNTIYF TGTGCCAGCAGTTTGGGGCAGAGCTCTGGAAACACCATATATTTT
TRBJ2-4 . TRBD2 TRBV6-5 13 CASSGLAGGIQYF TGTGCCAGCAGCGGACTAGCTGGAGGCATTCAGTACTTC
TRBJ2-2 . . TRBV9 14 CASSAGHSTGELFF TGTGCCAGCAGCGCGGGACACTCGACCGGGGAGCTGTTTTTT
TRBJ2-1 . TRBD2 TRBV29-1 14 CSVESWREADEQFF TGCAGCGTTGAAAGCTGGCGGGAGGCGGATGAGCAGTTCTTC
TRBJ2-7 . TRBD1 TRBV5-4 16 CASSLGGTGGGYEQYF TGTGCCAGCAGCTTGGGGGGGACAGGGGGAGGCTACGAGCAGTACTTC
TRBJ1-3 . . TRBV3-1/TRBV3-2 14 CASSQAFSGNTIYF TGTGCCAGCAGCCAAGCCTTCTCTGGAAACACCATATATTTT
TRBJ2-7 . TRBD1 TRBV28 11 CASSNDRVQYF TGTGCCAGCAGCAACGACAGGGTGCAGTACTTC
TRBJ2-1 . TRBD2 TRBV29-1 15 CSVGRAGGPADEQFF TGCAGCGTTGGAAGAGCGGGAGGGCCGGCGGATGAGCAGTTCTTC